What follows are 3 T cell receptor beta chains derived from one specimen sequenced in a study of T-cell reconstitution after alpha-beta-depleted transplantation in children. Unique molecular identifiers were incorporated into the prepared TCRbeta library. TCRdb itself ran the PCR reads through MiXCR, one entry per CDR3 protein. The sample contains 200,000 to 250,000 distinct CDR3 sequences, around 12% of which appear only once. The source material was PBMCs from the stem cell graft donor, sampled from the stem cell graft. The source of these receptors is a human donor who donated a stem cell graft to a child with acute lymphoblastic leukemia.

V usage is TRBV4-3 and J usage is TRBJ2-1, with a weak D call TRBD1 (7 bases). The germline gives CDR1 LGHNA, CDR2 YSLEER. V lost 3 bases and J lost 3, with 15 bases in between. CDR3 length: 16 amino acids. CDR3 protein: CASSQPYRGGYNEQFF. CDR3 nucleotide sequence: TGCGCCAGCAGCCAGCCGTACAGGGGAGGCTACAATGAGCAGTTCTTC.

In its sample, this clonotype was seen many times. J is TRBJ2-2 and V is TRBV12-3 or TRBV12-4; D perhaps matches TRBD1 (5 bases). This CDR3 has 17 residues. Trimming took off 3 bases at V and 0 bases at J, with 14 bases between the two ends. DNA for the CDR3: TGTGCCAGCAGTTTCGGACGACAGCCAGCGAACACCGGGGAGCTGTTTTTT. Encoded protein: CASSFGRQPANTGELFF.

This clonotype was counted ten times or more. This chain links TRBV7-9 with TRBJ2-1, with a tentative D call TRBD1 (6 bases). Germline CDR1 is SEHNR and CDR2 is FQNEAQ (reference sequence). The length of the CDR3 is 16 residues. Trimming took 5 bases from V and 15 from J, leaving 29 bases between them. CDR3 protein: CASSKEGVSGPLRRFF. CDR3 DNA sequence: TGTGCCAGCAGCAAAGAGGGGGTTTCTGGGCCCTTGAGGCGGTTCTTC.